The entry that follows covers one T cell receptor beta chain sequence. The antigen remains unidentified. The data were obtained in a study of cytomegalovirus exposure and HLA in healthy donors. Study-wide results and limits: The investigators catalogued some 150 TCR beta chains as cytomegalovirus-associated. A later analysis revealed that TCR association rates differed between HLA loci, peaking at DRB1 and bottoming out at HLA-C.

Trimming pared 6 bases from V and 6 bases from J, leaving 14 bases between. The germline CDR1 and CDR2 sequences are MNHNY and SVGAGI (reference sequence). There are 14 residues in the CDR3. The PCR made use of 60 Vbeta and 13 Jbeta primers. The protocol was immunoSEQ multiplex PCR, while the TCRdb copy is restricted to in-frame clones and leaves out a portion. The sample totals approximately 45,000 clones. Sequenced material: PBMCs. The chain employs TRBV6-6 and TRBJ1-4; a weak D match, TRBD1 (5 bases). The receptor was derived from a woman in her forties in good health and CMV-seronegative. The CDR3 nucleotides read TGTGCCAGCAGCCGGCAGGGACTTGATGAAAAACTGTTTTTT. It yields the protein CASSRQGLDEKLFF.